These T cell receptor beta chains were read from a single sample in a study of T-cell memory formation after mild COVID-19. Using its own MiXCR run on the 5' RACE reads, TCRdb lists one record per CDR3 protein. The sample lists just over 350,000 distinct CDR3 sequences, 14% occurring once. Sequencing used PBMCs or a T cell subset sorted from them (not recorded which). These receptors all come from a man aged 18 to 30 who had mild COVID-19 (a few samples of this study predate the infection). Cell type and time point are not known. Each CDR3 is given with its conserved first and last residue. D genes are given only for firm matches. Where a row states a size, it is once, few, many or the class of an expanded clone; other rows omit it.

d_call: .
v_call: TRBV7-2
clone_size: few
j_call: TRBJ2-1
cdr3_nt: TGTGCCAGCAGCTTAGGTCGGGGGGCGCATGAGCAGTTCTTC
cdr3_aa: CASSLGRGAHEQFF

d_call: TRBD1
v_call: TRBV4-1
clone_size: .
j_call: TRBJ1-2
cdr3_nt: TGCGCCAGCAGCCCGGACAGGGGGCGTGCGGGAGGCTACACCTTC
cdr3_aa: CASSPDRGRAGGYTF

d_call: .
v_call: TRBV10-2
clone_size: few
j_call: TRBJ1-1
cdr3_nt: TGCGCCAGCAAAGAAATACCGCTGAACACTGAAGCTTTCTTT
cdr3_aa: CASKEIPLNTEAFF

d_call: .
v_call: TRBV20-1
clone_size: .
j_call: TRBJ2-2
cdr3_nt: TGCAGTGCCAAGCGAGCGGACACCGGGGAGCTGTTTTTT
cdr3_aa: CSAKRADTGELFF

d_call: TRBD2
v_call: TRBV12-3/TRBV12-4
clone_size: .
j_call: TRBJ2-1
cdr3_nt: TGTGCCAGCGGTTTCGGACTAGTCAATGAGCAGTTCTTC
cdr3_aa: CASGFGLVNEQFF

d_call: TRBD1
v_call: TRBV27
clone_size: .
j_call: TRBJ2-1
cdr3_nt: TGTGCCAGCAGTGAGAGTTGGGACAGGCGATACAATGAGCAGTTCTTC
cdr3_aa: CASSESWDRRYNEQFF

d_call: .
v_call: TRBV5-1
clone_size: .
j_call: TRBJ1-6
cdr3_nt: TGCGCCAGCAGCCCATGGGGGGGGAATTCACCCCTCCACTTT
cdr3_aa: CASSPWGGNSPLHF

d_call: .
v_call: TRBV6-2/TRBV6-3
clone_size: .
j_call: TRBJ1-1
cdr3_nt: .
cdr3_aa: CASSFLAGETEAFF

d_call: .
v_call: TRBV4-2
clone_size: few
j_call: TRBJ1-2
cdr3_nt: TGTGCCAGCAGCCAAGATCAGGGCAGTACTAGAGGCTACACCTTC
cdr3_aa: CASSQDQGSTRGYTF

d_call: .
v_call: TRBV6-6
clone_size: .
j_call: TRBJ2-6
cdr3_nt: TGTGCCAGCTGGGTGGCAGGGGCAAACGTCCTGACTTTC
cdr3_aa: CASWVAGANVLTF

d_call: TRBD1
v_call: TRBV10-3
clone_size: few
j_call: TRBJ1-1
cdr3_nt: TGTGCCATCAGTGGGGGGACAGCGGCCACTGAAGCTTTCTTT
cdr3_aa: CAISGGTAATEAFF

d_call: TRBD1
v_call: TRBV27
clone_size: few
j_call: TRBJ2-2
cdr3_nt: TGTGCCAGCAGTTTCAGGGGGACAGTGAACACCGGGGAGCTGTTTTTT
cdr3_aa: CASSFRGTVNTGELFF

d_call: TRBD1
v_call: TRBV4-2
clone_size: .
j_call: TRBJ1-1
cdr3_nt: TGTGCCAGCAGCTTACAACAGGGGGGAATAGCTGAAGCTTTCTTT
cdr3_aa: CASSLQQGGIAEAFF

d_call: .
v_call: TRBV7-3
clone_size: .
j_call: TRBJ2-1
cdr3_nt: TGTGCCAGCAGCTTTTGGGGGCCCCATATTTCAAGTGCCTACAATGAGCAGTTCTTC
cdr3_aa: CASSFWGPHISSAYNEQFF

d_call: .
v_call: TRBV15
clone_size: few
j_call: TRBJ2-3
cdr3_nt: TGTGCCACGGCGCGGGACACGAGCACAGATACGCAGTATTTT
cdr3_aa: CATARDTSTDTQYF

d_call: TRBD2
v_call: TRBV7-6
clone_size: many
j_call: TRBJ2-1
cdr3_nt: TGTGCCAGCAGCTTCCGCGGGAGGAGCTCCTACAATGAGCAGTTCTTC
cdr3_aa: CASSFRGRSSYNEQFF

d_call: .
v_call: TRBV29-1
clone_size: many
j_call: TRBJ2-3
cdr3_nt: TGCAGCGTTGAAATCGGGGGTACAGATACGCAGTATTTT
cdr3_aa: CSVEIGGTDTQYF

d_call: .
v_call: TRBV27
clone_size: .
j_call: TRBJ1-1
cdr3_nt: TGTGCCAGCAGGAAACTCGTTCAAAGTGGGGAATATGAAGCTTTCTTT
cdr3_aa: CASRKLVQSGEYEAFF

d_call: .
v_call: TRBV7-2
clone_size: .
j_call: TRBJ1-2
cdr3_nt: TGTGCCAGCAGCCCTCCGGACAGCTTAGATGGCTACACCTTC
cdr3_aa: CASSPPDSLDGYTF

d_call: .
v_call: TRBV6-2/TRBV6-3
clone_size: few
j_call: TRBJ1-1
cdr3_nt: TGTGCCAGCAGTGTGACGGACCTCAGGGACACTGAAGCTTTCTTT
cdr3_aa: CASSVTDLRDTEAFF

d_call: .
v_call: TRBV20-1
clone_size: .
j_call: TRBJ1-1
cdr3_nt: TGCAGTGCTAGAGATGAGGCTGAGAACACTGAAGCTTTCTTT
cdr3_aa: CSARDEAENTEAFF

d_call: TRBD2
v_call: TRBV6-2/TRBV6-3
clone_size: .
j_call: TRBJ2-1
cdr3_nt: TGTGCCAGCAGGACGCCGACTAGCGGGTTGTACAATGAGCAGTTCTTC
cdr3_aa: CASRTPTSGLYNEQFF

d_call: TRBD1
v_call: TRBV27
clone_size: .
j_call: TRBJ2-5
cdr3_nt: TGTGCCAGCAGCTTCGGACAGGGGAGCCAAGAGACCCAGTACTTC
cdr3_aa: CASSFGQGSQETQYF

d_call: .
v_call: TRBV7-6
clone_size: few
j_call: TRBJ1-1
cdr3_nt: TGTGCCAGCAGCTTAGCCGTGTTAGGAAACACTGAAGCTTTCTTT
cdr3_aa: CASSLAVLGNTEAFF

d_call: TRBD1
v_call: TRBV7-2
clone_size: many
j_call: TRBJ2-1
cdr3_nt: TGTGCCAGCAGCTTAAGGGACAGGGGTTACAATGAGCAGTTCTTC
cdr3_aa: CASSLRDRGYNEQFF

d_call: TRBD1
v_call: TRBV3-1
clone_size: .
j_call: TRBJ2-7
cdr3_nt: TGTGCCAGCAGCCAACCCTACAGGGGCACCTACGAGCAGTACTTC
cdr3_aa: CASSQPYRGTYEQYF